Described below is a single T cell receptor (beta chain) sequence and its context. From the 5' RACE reads, TCRdb called clonotypes with MiXCR, one entry per CDR3 protein. The data hold roughly 150,000 distinct CDR3 sequences, with around 8.9% observed a single time. Deletions cut 4 bases from V and 0 bases from J, with 6 bases between. The CDR3 length is 14 residues. Germline V gene data show CDR1 as MNHEY and CDR2 as SMNVEV (reference sequence). The sample is drawn from a study of CD8 T cells in ankylosing spondylitis. The source material was blood, either unsorted or a sorted T cell fraction (not recorded which). The chain has TRBV27 and TRBJ1-4; no clear D. This clonotype originated in a female donor with ankylosing spondylitis or in good health (not recorded which). For the CDR3, the DNA is TGTGCCAGCAGTTCGGATGCAACTAATGAAAAACTGTTTTTT. Residues: CASSSDATNEKLFF.